This paragraph reports one TCR beta chain. It lacks a known antigen. Per-base quality was not reported, and no clone a single base away is much larger than it. These data come from a study of technical replicates of blood from several donors (dated by TCRdb to the late 2010s). Per the germline V gene (reference sequence), SEHNR is the CDR1 and FQNEAQ is the CDR2. Including cysteine and phenylalanine, the CDR3 has 15 amino acids. Only the CDR3 part of the read is kept: 45 bases, read in frame from the first base. At the junction V is shortened by 4 bases and J by 1 base; bases outside the gene matches: 3. Libraries were built with the immunoSEQ multiplex PCR assay. In TCRdb, the immuneACCESS table is reduced to in-frame sequences with V and J assigned. These tables do not hold every clone; where another copy was compared, an unresolved V gene accounts for under half, and the others remain unexplained. This sample is represented by about 88,000 clones; 85% to 95% of them were singletons. 0.2% to 0.3% of the sample is in the top ten clones.

Recombination linked TRBV7-9 to TRBJ2-7; 11 junctional bases match TRBD2. This receptor was identified in a human donor in good health. Sample: T cells isolated from PBMCs. The DNA reads as follows: TGTGCCAGCAGCTCACTAGCGGGGGTATCCTACGAGCAGTACTTC. This gives the protein CASSSLAGVSYEQYF.